These 16 T cell receptor beta chains were sequenced from one sample in a study of blood T cells in healthy people across ages. With a J-beta primer mix and a sample-barcoded 5' primer, a second PCR ran 7 to 11 cycles. TCRdb ran MiXCR on the 5' RACE reads and lists one entry per CDR3 protein. This sample has some 880,000 distinct CDR3 sequences; around 36% occur once, and the top ten carry 10% to 15%. The sample taken for sequencing was blood. These receptors were obtained from a young man in good health.

Of note for this clonotype: Given a much more abundant clone one base away, this may be a read error. V and J are TRBV9 and TRBJ2-5; D is tentatively TRBD1 or TRBD2 (5 bases each). The germline V and J ends were trimmed by 0 bases and 13 bases, with 25 bases remaining between them. CDR1 is SGDLS, CDR2 YYNGEE, per germline. The CDR3 length is 16 residues. CDR3 DNA sequence: TGTGCCAGCAGCGTAGCAAACGGGTACGGGGCCTACGAGCGGTACTTC. Protein product: CASSVANGYGAYERYF.

The chain combines TRBV7-2 with TRBJ2-5, with 9 positions matching TRBD1. V shed 4 bases and J 11 bases; nucleotides not matched to a gene: 14. The CDR3 totals 15 residues. Germline V gene lookup returns CDR1 SGHTA and CDR2 FQGNSA. DNA for the CDR3: TGTGCCAGCAGCTCCCGGGACAGGGAAAACAATGAGCAGTACTTC. It codes for CASSSRDRENNEQYF.

This clonotype has a count of ten or more. The DNA for the CDR3 is TGCAGTGCTAGAGATGGTCTGCACAATGAGCAGTTCTTC. This sequence encodes CSARDGLHNEQFF. The J gene is TRBJ2-1, the V gene TRBV20-1; no clear D. V lost 0 bases and J 5 bases, leaving 8 bases between the germline ends. CDR3 length: 13 residues. Germline V gives CDR1 DFQATT, CDR2 SNEGSKA (reference sequence).

This clonotype was detected a few times. A read error may account for a junction end that differs from germline. The chain is built from TRBV5-1 and TRBJ2-3, with TRBD2 matching 10 bases. CDR1 and CDR2 (germline): SGHRS, YFSETQ. The CDR3 covers 16 residues. CDR3 bases: TGTGCCAGCAGCTTGAGTAGCGGGGGGAACACAGATACGCAGTATTTT. This gives the protein CASSLSSGGNTDTQYF.

Turning to this clonotype: At one of its ends the junction is not consistent with the germline gene, which may arise from a read error. This chain connects TRBV3-1 to TRBJ2-1, with 9 bases matching TRBD2. The CDR3 is 14 amino acids. The germline V gene has CDR1 LGHDT and CDR2 YNNKEL (reference sequence). Here the CDR3 reads CASSQERGVGEQFF. The DNA of the CDR3 is TGTGCCAGTAGCCAAGAGCGGGGGGTAGGAGAGCAGTTCTTC.

This chain joins TRBV6-1 and TRBJ1-5; TRBD1 aligns across 11 bases. V trimming: 5 bases; J trimming: 6 bases; junction bases outside the gene matches: 12. The CDR3 runs 17 residues. The germline V gene encodes CDR1 MNHNS and CDR2 SASEGT. The CDR3 here is CASSLSGGQGARQPQHF. CDR3 bases: TGTGCCAGCAGTCTTAGTGGAGGACAGGGGGCACGTCAGCCCCAGCATTTT.

V is TRBV20-1 and J is TRBJ2-7, with a weak D call TRBD1 (6 bases). Deletions cut 6 bases from V and 7 bases from J, with 16 bases between. CDR3 length equals 12 residues. CDR1 DFQATT and CDR2 SNEGSKA come from the germline V gene (reference sequence). The CDR3 DNA reads TGCAGTGCCGGACAGAACTACAATGAGCAGTACTTC. This encodes CSAGQNYNEQYF.

This clonotype was observed a handful of times. The V gene is TRBV4-3, the J gene TRBJ1-5; D unclear. Deletions cut 4 bases from V and 0 bases from J, with 13 bases between. This CDR3 comprises 16 residues. Germline values: CDR1 LGHNA, CDR2 YSLEER. The CDR3 coding sequence is TGCGCCAGCAGCCTGTGGCCCCGAGATAGCAATCAGCCCCAGCATTTT. Translated: CASSLWPRDSNQPQHF.

This clonotype appeared many times. This chain uses TRBV29-1 with TRBJ1-1; TRBD1 agrees at 9 bases. The CDR3 runs to 13 residues. V dropped 8 bases and J dropped 1; count of bases not matched to a gene: 5. The germline V gene has CDR1 SQVTM and CDR2 ANQGSEA. CDR3 region: CSLRTGENTEAFF. The DNA of the CDR3 is TGCAGCCTGAGGACAGGGGAGAACACTGAAGCTTTCTTT.

This clonotype was seen a handful of times. J is TRBJ2-5 and V is TRBV6-5; TRBD1 is a possible D gene (5 bases). V lost 2 bases and J 1 base, leaving 11 bases between the germline ends. CDR3 length: 15 residues. In germline, CDR1 is MNHEY, CDR2 SVGAGI. CDR3 nucleotide sequence: TGTGCCAGCAGTTACCGTCCAGGGCGCCAAGAGACCCAGTACTTC. Amino acid sequence: CASSYRPGRQETQYF.

This clonotype was seen a handful of times. This chain joins TRBV4-2 and TRBJ1-2, with D tentatively TRBD1 (5 bases). Germline V lookup: CDR1 LGHNA, CDR2 YNFKEQ. The V gene lost 0 bases and the J gene lost 7 bases, with 15 bases spanning the gap. The CDR3 sequence is 15 residues long. The CDR3 loop is CASSQEGQGSGGYTF. CDR3 DNA: TGTGCCAGCAGCCAAGAAGGGCAGGGATCGGGTGGCTACACCTTC.

As for this clonotype: This may be a read error, as it is one base from a much larger clone. The chain employs TRBV7-9 and TRBJ2-1, with TRBD2 identical over 7 bases. This CDR3 has 15 residues. In germline, CDR1 is SEHNR, CDR2 FQNEAQ (reference sequence). CDR3 region: CANSLSPGGYNEQFF. CDR3 DNA sequence: TGTGCCAACAGCTTATCGCCGGGGGGCTACAATGAGCAGTTCTTC. Using reference TRBV7-9 and TRBJ2-1 for the parts outside the CDR3, the full variable domain is DTGVSQNPRHKITKRGQNVTFRCDPISEHNRLYWYRQTLGQGPEFLTYFQNEAQLEKSRLLSDRFSAERPKGSFSTLEIQRTEQGDSAMYLCANSLSPGGYNEQFFGPGTRLTVL.

This chain uses TRBV7-2 with TRBJ2-7; 8 bases are shared with TRBD2. This CDR3 has 15 amino acids. The ends lost 5 bases at V and 2 bases at J; junction bases unmatched: 8. Germline V gene data show CDR1 as SGHTA and CDR2 as FQGNSA. In DNA, the CDR3 is TGTGCCAGCAGCCGGGGGGGGGCAGGAACCTACGAGCAGTACTTC. This gives the protein CASSRGGAGTYEQYF.

V and J are TRBV7-9 and TRBJ1-5; D gene ambiguous. Germline V gene lookup returns CDR1 SEHNR and CDR2 FQNEAQ (reference sequence). The CDR3 extends over 12 amino acids. The ends were cut back, 3 bases at V and 9 bases at J, with 9 bases in the middle. Here the CDR3 DNA reads TGTGCCAGCAGCTTGGGCATTAGGCCCCAGCATTTT. It encodes CASSLGIRPQHF.

This clonotype was observed many times. The chain links TRBV20-1 to TRBJ2-5; 9 bases line up with TRBD2. The CDR3 length is 14 residues. Germline V CDR1 and CDR2: DFQATT, SNEGSKA (reference sequence). V was clipped by 8 bases and J by 4 bases; unmatched bases: 11. The CDR3 bases are TGCAGTCCCGGTCGGGAGACTAGCGGAGAGACCCAGTACTTC. Protein: CSPGRETSGETQYF.

The chain carries TRBV5-1 and TRBJ1-5; D uncertain. Germline-derived CDR1 and CDR2 are SGHRS and YFSETQ. CDR3 length equals 15 residues. Trimming left V 0 bases short and J 3 bases short, with 10 bases between. The CDR3 DNA reads as TGCGCCAGCAGCTTGGATAAGGAGCCCAATCAGCCCCAGCATTTT. Amino acid sequence: CASSLDKEPNQPQHF.